This T cell receptor (beta chain) was captured by sequencing in a study of CD8 T cells in ankylosing spondylitis. Study-wide results and limits: What seemed typical of ankylosing spondylitis blood was a TCR beta motif built from fewer than ten highly homologous variants. Existing reports had already noted some motif variants in reactive arthritis synovial fluid and blood.

This clonotype was detected ten times or more. Its antigen is still unknown. Molecular-barcoded quantitative 5'-RACE produced these TCR beta libraries. From the 5' RACE reads, TCRdb called clonotypes with MiXCR, one entry per CDR3 protein. The sample holds roughly 200,000 distinct CDR3 sequences, roughly 24% seen once. The CDR3 length is 16 residues. V shed 4 bases, J shed 2 bases, and the junction held 7 bases outside the gene matches. Germline V CDR1 and CDR2: SGHRS, YFSETQ. The J gene is TRBJ2-3, the V gene TRBV5-1; TRBD2 aligns across 10 bases. The clonotype comes from a male donor with ankylosing spondylitis or in good health (not recorded which). Source material: blood, either unsorted or a sorted T cell fraction (not recorded which). The CDR3 loop reads CASSVGTSALTDTQYF. CDR3 nucleotide sequence: TGCGCCAGCAGCGTCGGGACTAGCGCCCTCACAGATACGCAGTATTTT. Variable domain in full (rest from reference TRBV5-1 and TRBJ2-3): KAGVTQTPRYLIKTRGQQVTLSCSPISGHRSVSWYQQTPGQGLQFLFEYFSETQRNKGNFPGRFSGRQFSNSRSEMNVSTLELGDSALYLCASSVGTSALTDTQYFGPGTRLTVL.